This entry describes one TCR beta chain. Its specificity is not known. These data are taken from a study of Ad26.COV2.S vaccination and SARS-CoV-2 variants. Overall study: Into the muscle, Ad26.COV2.S was dosed once or twice, 56 days apart.

Sequenced by immunoSEQ multiplex PCR; TCRdb stores in-frame clones only, minus some. The table includes 450,000 to 550,000 clones, about 91% detected once. Notes on the study in general: Non-spike TCR breadth showed similarity between vaccine and placebo recipients.

The ends lost 5 bases at V and 8 bases at J; junction bases unmatched: 10. The CDR3 runs 15 residues. Per the germline V gene, CDR1 is KGHDR and CDR2 is SFDVKD. The treatment denotes: about 20 received Ad26.COV2.S at low or high dose, single or two shots; 5 received placebo; per-sample allocation not given. At day 63 after the first vaccine or placebo injection, samples were drawn. This receptor was taken from a person between 18 and 59 years old who received the Ad26.COV2.S COVID-19 vaccine or a placebo. The chain recombines TRBV24-1 with TRBJ2-3, with TRBD1 identical over 9 bases. This sample comprised peripheral blood, obtained in a trial of Ad26.COV2.S vaccine versus placebo. DNA for the CDR3: TGTGCCACCAGTGTCAACAGGGGGCCAGCCCTTACGCAGTATTTT. It is translated as CATSVNRGPALTQYF.